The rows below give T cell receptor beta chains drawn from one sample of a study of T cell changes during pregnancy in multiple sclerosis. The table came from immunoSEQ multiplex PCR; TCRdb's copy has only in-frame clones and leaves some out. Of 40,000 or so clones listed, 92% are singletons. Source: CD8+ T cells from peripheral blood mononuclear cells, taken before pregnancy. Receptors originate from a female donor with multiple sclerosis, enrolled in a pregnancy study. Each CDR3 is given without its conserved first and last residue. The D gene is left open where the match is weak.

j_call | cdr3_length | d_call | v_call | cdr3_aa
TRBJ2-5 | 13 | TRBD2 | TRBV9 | ASSVAGTTQETQY
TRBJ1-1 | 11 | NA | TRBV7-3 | ASSLTQGSEAF
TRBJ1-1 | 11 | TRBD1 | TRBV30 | AWGQGMNTEAF
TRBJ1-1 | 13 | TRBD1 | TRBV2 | ASSFSLTGGTEAF
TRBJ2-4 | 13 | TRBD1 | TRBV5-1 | ASSMGQGTKNIQY
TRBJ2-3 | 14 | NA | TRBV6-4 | ASSPTVQDSTDTQY
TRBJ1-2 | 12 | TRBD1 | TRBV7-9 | ASSFPDRGGGYT
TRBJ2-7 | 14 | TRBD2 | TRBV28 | ASSSRTSGISYEQY
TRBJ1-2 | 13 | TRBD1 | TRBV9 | ASSPYTQGADGYT
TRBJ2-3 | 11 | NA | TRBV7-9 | ASSSTGTDTQY
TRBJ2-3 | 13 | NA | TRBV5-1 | ASSLVAPSTDTQY
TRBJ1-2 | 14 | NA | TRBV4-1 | ASSQAITLQAHGYT
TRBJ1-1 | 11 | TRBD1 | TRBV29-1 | SVETGQGIGAF
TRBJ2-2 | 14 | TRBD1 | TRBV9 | ASSARQGGSPGELF
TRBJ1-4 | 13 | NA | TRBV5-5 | ASSLRGQSNEKLF
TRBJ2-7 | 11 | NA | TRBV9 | ASSGRDSHEQY
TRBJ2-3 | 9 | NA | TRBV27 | ASNRGGTQY
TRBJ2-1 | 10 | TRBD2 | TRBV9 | ASSLTSHEQF
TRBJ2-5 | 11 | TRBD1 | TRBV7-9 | ASSQQGEETQY